Included here is one T cell receptor (beta chain) sequence, with context. The antigen remains undetermined. TCRdb reanalysed the 5' RACE reads using MiXCR and keeps one entry per CDR3 protein. The profile shows 110,000 to 150,000 distinct CDR3 sequences, 20% to 25% of them singletons. This sample stems from a study of T-cell memory formation after mild COVID-19. About the study: Each donor largely had its own TCR clusters.

Study-wide results and limits: The study detected some responding clones in pre-infection memory, suggesting cross-reactive memory joined.

Germline CDR1 reads LGHNA; CDR2 reads YNFKEQ. The CDR3 consists of 16 residues. V lost 0 bases and J lost 4, with 13 bases in between. This sequence originates from an adult woman who had mild COVID-19 (a few samples of this study predate the infection). Cell type and time point are not known. The sample was PBMCs or a T cell subset sorted from them (not recorded which). The V call is TRBV4-2, the J call TRBJ1-5; possible D gene TRBD1, 5 bases. In nucleotides, the CDR3 is TGTGCCAGCAGCCAAGATTTCGGGGGATTTAATCAGCCCCAGCATTTT. It translates to CASSQDFGGFNQPQHF.